One sample yielded the 10 T cell receptor beta chains listed below, sequenced in a study of CD8+CD57+ T cells in acquired aplastic anemia. Template material for TCR beta VDJ and CDR3 profiling consisted of genomic DNA. TCRdb processed the reads anew with MiXCR; each CDR3 protein has one entry. The sample yields approximately 470,000 distinct CDR3 sequences, more than 25% seen once. It was patients with CD8+CD57+ cell expansion by flow cytometry who were chosen for sequencing. Material for sequencing was sorted CD4+, CD8+, or CD8+CD57+ T cells (not recorded which) from PBMCs. The receptors were gathered from a human donor with aplastic anemia.

This clonotype was found a few times. The chain links TRBV5-5 to TRBJ2-7; 9 bases line up with TRBD1. Unmatched junction bases numbered 8, after V lost 4 bases and J lost 3 bases. CDR3 length equals 15 residues. Germline V gene data show CDR1 as SGHKS and CDR2 as YYEKEE (reference sequence). The CDR3 coding sequence is TGTGCCAGCAGCCGTCCGGGACAGGGATACTACGAGCAGTACTTC. Its translation: CASSRPGQGYYEQYF.

Points on this clonotype: At one end, the junction sequence differs from germline, possibly due to a read error. J is TRBJ1-3 and V is TRBV10-1, with TRBD1 identical over 8 bases. CDR3 length: 16 amino acids. Germline V gene sequence: CDR1 WNHNN, CDR2 SYGVQD (reference sequence). This CDR3 reads CASSQTGDSSGNTIYF. DNA for the CDR3: TGTGCCAGCAGCCAGACAGGGGATAGCTCTGGAAACACCATATATTTT.

This clonotype was seen a single time. Here the CDR3 reads CSARPGAEYGYTF. CDR3 coding DNA: TGCAGTGCTAGACCCGGGGCCGAATATGGCTACACCTTC. V and J are TRBV20-1 and TRBJ1-2; D is perhaps TRBD1 (5 bases). The CDR3 runs to 13 residues. The germline V and J ends were trimmed by 2 bases and 5 bases, with 12 bases remaining between them. Germline V gene data show CDR1 as DFQATT and CDR2 as SNEGSKA (reference sequence).

CDR3 region: CSARDGTSGRQETQYF. DNA of the CDR3: TGCAGTGCTAGAGATGGGACTAGCGGCCGCCAGGAGACCCAGTACTTC. The chain has TRBV20-1 and TRBJ2-5, with 11 bases that match TRBD2. Trimming removed 0 bases from V and 5 bases from J; junction bases left unmatched: 8. Germline CDR1 and CDR2: DFQATT and SNEGSKA (reference sequence). The CDR3 contains 16 residues.

CDR3: CSAETSGGANEQFF. The CDR3 DNA follows: TGCAGTGCCGAGACTAGCGGGGGGGCCAATGAGCAGTTCTTC. The chain couples TRBV20-1 to TRBJ2-1, with 14 bases identical to TRBD2. In germline, CDR1 is DFQATT, CDR2 SNEGSKA (reference sequence). The CDR3 is made up of 14 amino acids. The V segment lost 6 bases and the J segment 6 bases; nucleotides outside the gene matches: 4.

This chain joins TRBV5-6 and TRBJ1-3, with D unclear. Germline V gives CDR1 SGHDT, CDR2 YYEEEE. V lost 4 bases, J lost 0 bases, and 14 bases lay in between. The CDR3 contains 16 residues. For the CDR3, the DNA is TGTGCCAGCAGCGCATTACTAGGGCTCTCTGGAAACACCATATATTTT. Protein: CASSALLGLSGNTIYF. Drawing the rest from reference TRBV5-6 and TRBJ1-3, the complete variable domain is DAGVTQSPTHLIKTRGQQVTLRCSPKSGHDTVSWYQQALGQGPQFIFQYYEEEERQRGNFPDRFSGHQFPNYSSELNVNALLLGDSALYLCASSALLGLSGNTIYFGEGSWLTVV.

The rearrangement uses TRBV4-2 and TRBJ2-1; TRBD1 matches at 10 bases. Germline-derived CDR1 and CDR2 are LGHNA and YNFKEQ. There are 15 residues in the CDR3. With 4 bases clipped from V and 6 bases from J, the junction kept 6 bases outside the gene matches. CDR3 in amino acids: CASSPEGTGVNEQFF. The CDR3 nucleotides are TGTGCCAGCAGCCCCGAAGGGACAGGGGTCAATGAGCAGTTCTTC.

The rearrangement uses TRBV24-1 and TRBJ2-3, with 10 nucleotides matching TRBD2. The CDR3 totals 16 residues. Germline V CDR1 and CDR2: KGHDR, SFDVKD. Trimming took 1 base from V and 1 from J; bases not matched to a gene: 1. The CDR3 here is CATSDFTSGGTDTQYF. The CDR3 bases are TGTGCCACCAGTGATTTCACTAGCGGGGGCACAGATACGCAGTATTTT.

Worth noting for this clonotype: A read error may be the cause here, since a much bigger clone is one base away. It is likely a read error, because the conserved phenylalanine at the end of the CDR3 is missing. The rearrangement links TRBV10-2 to TRBJ1-5; a possible D gene is TRBD1 (6 bases). Germline V gene sequence: CDR1 WSHSY, CDR2 SAAADI. The V end lost 8 bases, the J end lost 0 bases, and 17 bases lay between the germline ends. This CDR3 region has 16 residues. CDR3 bases: TGCGCCAGCGGTTTTGTCCAGGGGAATAGCAATCAGCCCCAGCATCTT. It is translated as CASGFVQGNSNQPQHL.

The chain uses TRBV7-3 and TRBJ1-1; D perhaps matches TRBD1 (6 bases). CDR1 is SGHTA and CDR2 is FQGTGA in the germline V gene. This CDR3 region has 13 residues. V was trimmed by 2 bases and J by 7 bases, leaving 11 bases between them. The CDR3 DNA reads as TGTGCCAGCAGCTTAGTCCCGACAGGTGAAGCTTTCTTT. It yields the protein CASSLVPTGEAFF.